Below, 2 T cell receptor beta chains from the same sample are listed, as sequenced in a study of blood T cell repertoires in COVID-19 (dated by TCRdb to about 2020). Library creation used the immunoSEQ multiplex PCR assay. The source is immuneACCESS, and TCRdb retained only in-frame sequences with V and J called. Part of the clones is not carried over; for the studies checked, unresolved V genes explain less than half of this, and the remainder is unexplained. The sample table contains roughly 230,000 clones; only one count was recorded for about 80% of them. Approximately 4.7% of the sample is in the top ten clones. Sequenced sample: peripheral blood. These receptors were obtained from a middle-aged man with active or convalescent COVID-19.

This rearrangement joins TRBV27 to TRBJ1-1, with 8 bases identical to TRBD1. Trimming took 5 bases from V and 1 from J; bases not matched to a gene: 12. CDR3 length equals 17 residues. Germline CDR1 MNHEY, CDR2 SMNVEV (reference sequence). CDR3 region: CASSPFFGQGPNTEAFF. CDR3 nucleotides: TGTGCCAGCAGTCCCTTTTTTGGACAGGGTCCGAACACTGAAGCTTTCTTT.

This sequence joins TRBV4-1 and TRBJ1-5; D not resolved. The CDR3 sequence is 16 residues long. V lost 4 bases and J lost 2, with 15 bases in between. The germline gives CDR1 MGHRA, CDR2 YSYEKL. The CDR3 is CASSPTLTRGNQPQHF. The CDR3 bases are TGCGCCAGCAGCCCAACCCTCACCCGGGGCAATCAGCCCCAGCATTTT.